This is a list of T cell receptor beta chains from one sample in a study of OX40 agonist ivuxolimab in advanced cancers. The table came from immunoSEQ multiplex PCR; TCRdb's copy has only in-frame clones and leaves some out. The table records about 63,000 clones, roughly nine tenths of them present only once. The starting material was CD4+ or CD8+ T cells sorted from blood, obtained in a trial of the OX40 agonist ivuxolimab. These receptors were taken from an adult with an advanced solid tumor such as melanoma, head and neck, liver or kidney cancer. The CDR3 runs from the conserved cysteine through the conserved F or W. D genes are given only for firm matches. The size entry is marked missing in some rows and otherwise reads once, few, many or a size class.

j_gene: TRBJ1-1; abundance: -; d_gene: -; v_gene: TRBV19; CDR3nt: TGTGCCAGTAGTCCTGGGAACACTGAAGCTTTCTTT; CDR3aa: CASSPGNTEAFF
j_gene: TRBJ1-2; abundance: -; d_gene: -; v_gene: TRBV7-8; CDR3nt: TGTGCCAGCAGCTCTCTGGAGGGACCCAGGGGCTACACCTTC; CDR3aa: CASSSLEGPRGYTF
j_gene: TRBJ2-1; abundance: -; d_gene: TRBD1; v_gene: TRBV11-2; CDR3nt: TGTGCCAGCAGCCCCGGGACAGGGGGGAGGCATGAGCAGTTCTTC; CDR3aa: CASSPGTGGRHEQFF
j_gene: TRBJ2-7; abundance: once; d_gene: TRBD1; v_gene: TRBV6-1; CDR3nt: TGTGCCGGCAGGGACCCGGGACAGGAGCAGTACTTC; CDR3aa: CAGRDPGQEQYF
j_gene: TRBJ2-1; abundance: -; d_gene: -; v_gene: TRBV5-6; CDR3nt: TGTGCCAGCAGCTTGGACCAGTTTGGACGGGCTTACAATGAGCAGTTCTTC; CDR3aa: CASSLDQFGRAYNEQFF
j_gene: TRBJ1-5; abundance: -; d_gene: TRBD1; v_gene: TRBV7-2; CDR3nt: TGTGCCAGCAGCTTCACAGGGGGCTTGAATAGCAATCAGCCCCAGCATTTT; CDR3aa: CASSFTGGLNSNQPQHF
j_gene: TRBJ2-2; abundance: -; d_gene: TRBD2; v_gene: TRBV5-1; CDR3nt: TGCGCCAGCATGGCGGGGGGGAACACCGGGGAGCTGTTTTTT; CDR3aa: CASMAGGNTGELFF
j_gene: TRBJ1-1; abundance: -; d_gene: TRBD1; v_gene: TRBV28; CDR3nt: TGTGCCAGCAGTTTACTGGGACAGGGGGCCGCTGAAGCTTTCTTT; CDR3aa: CASSLLGQGAAEAFF
j_gene: TRBJ1-1; abundance: -; d_gene: -; v_gene: TRBV14; CDR3nt: TGTGCCAGCAGCCAAGCAGCATCCAAAGCTTTCTTT; CDR3aa: CASSQAASKAFF
j_gene: TRBJ1-1; abundance: few; d_gene: -; v_gene: TRBV19; CDR3nt: TGTGCCAGTAGTATTATGCCTTTGAACACTGAAGCTTTCTTT; CDR3aa: CASSIMPLNTEAFF
j_gene: TRBJ1-4; abundance: -; d_gene: -; v_gene: TRBV5-1; CDR3nt: TGCGCCAGCAGCTTGGATGGCCAGGAAAGTGAAAAACTGTTTTTT; CDR3aa: CASSLDGQESEKLFF
j_gene: TRBJ1-1; abundance: -; d_gene: TRBD1; v_gene: TRBV11-3; CDR3nt: TGTGCCAGCAGCCCCACAGGGGGCAGAGCAAGAACTGAAGCTTTCTTT; CDR3aa: CASSPTGGRARTEAFF
j_gene: TRBJ1-2; abundance: -; d_gene: -; v_gene: TRBV2; CDR3nt: TGTGCCAGCAGTGAACAAGGCGGCTATGGCTACACCTTC; CDR3aa: CASSEQGGYGYTF
j_gene: TRBJ2-6; abundance: -; d_gene: -; v_gene: TRBV19; CDR3nt: TGTGCCAGTAGTATAGAAGGGTTCCGGGGCACTGGGGCCAACGTCCTGACTTTC; CDR3aa: CASSIEGFRGTGANVLTF
j_gene: TRBJ2-5; abundance: -; d_gene: -; v_gene: TRBV2; CDR3nt: TGTGCCAGCAGGATTCCGGGAGAAGAGACCCAGTACTTC; CDR3aa: CASRIPGEETQYF
j_gene: TRBJ2-2; abundance: -; d_gene: -; v_gene: TRBV19; CDR3nt: TGTGCCAGTAGTATTTGGAGGAGTACCACCGGGGAGCTGTTTTTT; CDR3aa: CASSIWRSTTGELFF
j_gene: TRBJ2-5; abundance: -; d_gene: -; v_gene: TRBV7-3; CDR3nt: TGTGCCAGCAGCTTAAGCGACATGGGCCCCGAAGAGACCCAGTACTTC; CDR3aa: CASSLSDMGPEETQYF
j_gene: TRBJ2-7; abundance: -; d_gene: TRBD2; v_gene: TRBV7-9; CDR3nt: TGTGCCAGCAGCTTTTCTAGCGGGAGTACCTTAACCTACGAGCAGTACTTC; CDR3aa: CASSFSSGSTLTYEQYF
j_gene: TRBJ2-5; abundance: -; d_gene: -; v_gene: TRBV5-1; CDR3nt: TGCGCCAGCAGCTTGGGGCAGGGAGGCCCACAAGAGACCCAGTACTTC; CDR3aa: CASSLGQGGPQETQYF
j_gene: TRBJ1-1; abundance: -; d_gene: -; v_gene: TRBV5-1; CDR3nt: TGCGCCAGCAGCTTGGGCGGTTTTTTAGAGGACACTGAAGCTTTCTTT; CDR3aa: CASSLGGFLEDTEAFF
j_gene: TRBJ1-2; abundance: -; d_gene: -; v_gene: TRBV5-6; CDR3nt: TGTGCCAGCAGCTTTAAATTATCGAATCCTAACTATGGCTACACCTTC; CDR3aa: CASSFKLSNPNYGYTF
j_gene: TRBJ1-1; abundance: -; d_gene: -; v_gene: TRBV1; CDR3nt: TGCACCAGCAGCCAAGACGTAGAGGACAGGGAGGTTGAAGCTTTCTTT; CDR3aa: CTSSQDVEDREVEAFF
j_gene: TRBJ1-1; abundance: -; d_gene: TRBD1; v_gene: TRBV18; CDR3nt: TGTGCCAGCTCATCTCCCGGACAGGGGAACACTGAAGCTTTCTTT; CDR3aa: CASSSPGQGNTEAFF
j_gene: TRBJ1-5; abundance: -; d_gene: -; v_gene: TRBV7-8; CDR3nt: TGTGCCAGCAGCTTAGCCAACAGGGCTAGTCAGCCCCAGCATTTT; CDR3aa: CASSLANRASQPQHF
j_gene: TRBJ1-4; abundance: -; d_gene: -; v_gene: TRBV21-1; CDR3nt: TGTGCCAGCAGCAATATAGGGATTAATGAAAAACTGTTTTTT; CDR3aa: CASSNIGINEKLFF
j_gene: TRBJ2-7; abundance: -; d_gene: TRBD1; v_gene: TRBV10-3; CDR3nt: TGTGCCATCAGTGAGTCCGACAGGGGGCCCTACGAGCAGTACTTC; CDR3aa: CAISESDRGPYEQYF
j_gene: TRBJ1-1; abundance: -; d_gene: -; v_gene: TRBV13; CDR3nt: TGTGCCAGCAGCTCCGGACCAACCAAGGCTTTCTTT; CDR3aa: CASSSGPTKAFF
j_gene: TRBJ2-7; abundance: once; d_gene: TRBD2; v_gene: TRBV19; CDR3nt: TGTGCCAGTAGATTAGCGGGAGGATTAAAGTACGAGCAGTACTTC; CDR3aa: CASRLAGGLKYEQYF
j_gene: TRBJ1-1; abundance: -; d_gene: -; v_gene: TRBV14; CDR3nt: TGTGCCAGCAGCCCGGGGGTAAACACTGAAGCTTTCTTT; CDR3aa: CASSPGVNTEAFF
j_gene: TRBJ2-1; abundance: -; d_gene: TRBD2; v_gene: TRBV30; CDR3nt: TGTGCCTGGTCAGCGGGGGGGCCCCAGTTCTTC; CDR3aa: CAWSAGGPQFF
j_gene: TRBJ2-7; abundance: -; d_gene: TRBD2; v_gene: TRBV7-2; CDR3nt: TGTGCCAGCAGCTTAGACGGGGGGGCCCCCTACGAGCAGTACTTC; CDR3aa: CASSLDGGAPYEQYF
j_gene: TRBJ1-1; abundance: -; d_gene: -; v_gene: TRBV6-1; CDR3nt: TGTGCCAGCAGTGATACGGTCCGGATAGCTTTCTTT; CDR3aa: CASSDTVRIAFF
j_gene: TRBJ2-7; abundance: -; d_gene: -; v_gene: TRBV7-3; CDR3nt: TGTGCCAGCAGCCCAAGACATGAGTCCTACGAGCAGTACTTC; CDR3aa: CASSPRHESYEQYF
j_gene: TRBJ2-1; abundance: -; d_gene: -; v_gene: TRBV6-4; CDR3nt: TGTGCCAGCAGTCAGGACCCCCTCGGCTCCTACAATGAGCAGTTCTTC; CDR3aa: CASSQDPLGSYNEQFF
j_gene: TRBJ2-6; abundance: -; d_gene: TRBD2; v_gene: TRBV5-4; CDR3nt: TGTGCCAGCAGTCAGCTTGGACTAGCGGGCCCCGCTGGGGCCAACGTCCTGACTTTC; CDR3aa: CASSQLGLAGPAGANVLTF
j_gene: TRBJ1-6; abundance: once; d_gene: -; v_gene: TRBV6-6; CDR3nt: TGTGCCAGCAGAACAGGGCTGTATAATTCACCCCTCCACTTT; CDR3aa: CASRTGLYNSPLHF
j_gene: TRBJ1-5; abundance: -; d_gene: -; v_gene: TRBV30; CDR3nt: TGTGCCTGGAGTGAGCGGGGCGATCAGCCCCAGCATTTT; CDR3aa: CAWSERGDQPQHF
j_gene: TRBJ1-5; abundance: -; d_gene: TRBD1; v_gene: TRBV4-3; CDR3nt: TGCGCCAGCAGCCAAAACACAGGGGGCAGCCAGCCCCAGCATTTT; CDR3aa: CASSQNTGGSQPQHF
j_gene: TRBJ1-1; abundance: -; d_gene: -; v_gene: TRBV18; CDR3nt: TGTGCCAGCTCACCTCATAACTTCCCGGGCACTGAAGCTTTCTTT; CDR3aa: CASSPHNFPGTEAFF
j_gene: TRBJ2-3; abundance: -; d_gene: -; v_gene: TRBV5-4; CDR3nt: TGTGCCAGCAGCCGGGGGACGGGGAGCACAGATACGCAGTATTTT; CDR3aa: CASSRGTGSTDTQYF
j_gene: TRBJ2-5; abundance: -; d_gene: -; v_gene: TRBV11-2; CDR3nt: TGTGCCAGCAGCTCCCTACGGGGGCGCGAAGAGACCCAGTACTTC; CDR3aa: CASSSLRGREETQYF
j_gene: TRBJ2-7; abundance: -; d_gene: -; v_gene: TRBV5-8; CDR3nt: TGTGCCAGCAGCCCCTCACCACTCTATCAACGTGGCTACGAGCAGTACTTC; CDR3aa: CASSPSPLYQRGYEQYF
j_gene: TRBJ1-2; abundance: -; d_gene: -; v_gene: TRBV5-4; CDR3nt: TGTGCCAGCAGCTTGGTTGTAACAGCAAACTATGGCTACACCTTC; CDR3aa: CASSLVVTANYGYTF
j_gene: TRBJ2-3; abundance: -; d_gene: -; v_gene: TRBV6-6; CDR3nt: TGTGCCAGCTTAAAGGCCGCTAGCCTGACAGATACGCAGTATTTT; CDR3aa: CASLKAASLTDTQYF
j_gene: TRBJ2-4; abundance: -; d_gene: TRBD1; v_gene: TRBV27; CDR3nt: TGTGCCAGCAGTTTATCGGCAGGGGGCTCCGCTGGGGCCAAAAACATTCAGTACTTC; CDR3aa: CASSLSAGGSAGAKNIQYF
j_gene: TRBJ2-6; abundance: -; d_gene: -; v_gene: TRBV6-4; CDR3nt: TGTGCCAGCAGTGCTCAGGGTACCTCTGGGGCCAACGTCCTGACTTTC; CDR3aa: CASSAQGTSGANVLTF
j_gene: TRBJ1-4; abundance: -; d_gene: -; v_gene: TRBV30; CDR3nt: TGTGCCTGGAGTGAACCAGCCGGGACAAGTAATGAAAAACTGTTTTTT; CDR3aa: CAWSEPAGTSNEKLFF
j_gene: TRBJ2-5; abundance: -; d_gene: -; v_gene: TRBV14; CDR3nt: TGTGCCAGCAGGGCCGAGCAAGAGACCCAGTACTTC; CDR3aa: CASRAEQETQYF
j_gene: TRBJ2-1; abundance: -; d_gene: TRBD2; v_gene: TRBV11-2; CDR3nt: TGTGCCAGCAGCGGGACTAGCGGGAGTCCCAATGAGCAGTTCTTC; CDR3aa: CASSGTSGSPNEQFF
j_gene: TRBJ2-5; abundance: -; d_gene: -; v_gene: TRBV19; CDR3nt: TGTGCCAGTAGTAGGGCCGGGGGGCACCCTTATCAAGAGACCCAGTACTTC; CDR3aa: CASSRAGGHPYQETQYF
j_gene: TRBJ2-3; abundance: -; d_gene: -; v_gene: TRBV2; CDR3nt: TGTGCCAGCAGTGAATGGGCAGACACAGATACGCAGTATTTT; CDR3aa: CASSEWADTDTQYF
j_gene: TRBJ1-2; abundance: -; d_gene: -; v_gene: TRBV28; CDR3nt: TGTGCCAGCAGGATCGATTTACGCGGTGGCTACACCTTC; CDR3aa: CASRIDLRGGYTF
j_gene: TRBJ1-6; abundance: -; d_gene: TRBD1; v_gene: TRBV2; CDR3nt: TGTGCCAGCAAGAGAACAGGGGCGATTAATTCACCCCTCCACTTT; CDR3aa: CASKRTGAINSPLHF
j_gene: TRBJ2-7; abundance: once; d_gene: TRBD2; v_gene: TRBV5-6; CDR3nt: TGTGCCAGCAGCTTCTTTAGCGGGAGTTACGAGCAGTACTTC; CDR3aa: CASSFFSGSYEQYF
j_gene: TRBJ2-3; abundance: -; d_gene: -; v_gene: TRBV25-1; CDR3nt: TGTGCCAGCAGTGAATACAAGGGTGCAACAGATACGCAGTATTTT; CDR3aa: CASSEYKGATDTQYF
j_gene: TRBJ2-7; abundance: -; d_gene: -; v_gene: TRBV4-3; CDR3nt: TGCGCCAGCAGCCAAGATCATAATTATCGGGACGGACCCTCCTACGAGCAGTACTTC; CDR3aa: CASSQDHNYRDGPSYEQYF
j_gene: TRBJ2-1; abundance: -; d_gene: -; v_gene: TRBV6-6; CDR3nt: TGTGCCAGTTGGGCGGGGAGATACAATGAGCAGTTCTTC; CDR3aa: CASWAGRYNEQFF
j_gene: TRBJ2-5; abundance: few; d_gene: -; v_gene: TRBV5-1; CDR3nt: TGCGCCAGCAGCCAACAAGAGACCCAGTACTTC; CDR3aa: CASSQQETQYF
j_gene: TRBJ1-6; abundance: -; d_gene: -; v_gene: TRBV28; CDR3nt: TGTGCCAGCAGCCAGCACGGAGGGAGCTCCTATAATTCACCCCTCCACTTT; CDR3aa: CASSQHGGSSYNSPLHF
j_gene: TRBJ1-5; abundance: -; d_gene: TRBD1; v_gene: TRBV12-5; CDR3nt: TGTGCTAGTGGTTTGAAAACTGGGACAGTGGTTGACTATAGTAGCAATCAGCCCCAGCATTTT; CDR3aa: CASGLKTGTVVDYSSNQPQHF